The rows below give T cell receptor beta chains drawn from one sample of a study of blood T cell repertoires in COVID-19. The assay was immunoSEQ multiplex PCR, and TCRdb's table has in-frame clones only and misses some. Of around 210,000 clones in the sample, about three quarters were seen once. Sequenced material: peripheral blood. All receptors come from a woman aged 65 to 85 with acute or convalescent COVID-19. CDR3s include the opening cysteine and the closing phenylalanine or tryptophan. Each record gives: clone size, V gene, D gene, J gene, CDR3 protein, CDR3 DNA. A D gene is named only where the DNA matches it firmly. Size is stated for part of the rows, as once, few or many counts, or as a class when the clone is expanded.

-	TRBV9	-	TRBJ1-6	CASSVDSPSPLHF	TGTGCCAGCAGCGTCGACAGCCCTTCACCCCTCCACTTT
few	TRBV25-1	TRBD1	TRBJ1-2	CASSKGAGNSPHGYTF	TGTGCCAGCAGTAAGGGGGCAGGGAACAGCCCCCATGGCTACACCTTC
-	TRBV5-4	TRBD1	TRBJ2-5	CASTPRGQGETQYF	TGTGCCAGCACCCCGAGGGGACAGGGCGAGACCCAGTACTTC
-	TRBV28	-	TRBJ2-7	CASSLPHQYEQYF	TGTGCCAGCAGTTTACCCCATCAGTACGAGCAGTACTTC
-	TRBV28	TRBD2	TRBJ2-1	CASSLLAGVSSYNEQFF	TGTGCCAGCAGTTTATTAGCGGGAGTTTCATCCTACAATGAGCAGTTCTTC
-	TRBV5-1	TRBD1	TRBJ2-5	CASSLTAVTGTGTWGAQETQYF	TGCGCCAGCAGCTTGACCGCAGTCACCGGGACAGGGACTTGGGGTGCACAAGAGACCCAGTACTTC
-	TRBV9	TRBD1	TRBJ2-1	CASSAGGWAEQFF	TGTGCCAGCAGCGCAGGGGGTTGGGCTGAGCAGTTCTTC
-	TRBV5-4	-	TRBJ1-6	CASSLAVDSEYNSPLHF	TGTGCCAGCAGCTTGGCCGTAGACAGCGAGTATAATTCACCCCTCCACTTT
-	TRBV21-1	-	TRBJ1-4	CASSSHGKLFF	TGTGCCAGCAGCTCCCACGGTAAACTGTTTTTT
-	TRBV30	TRBD2	TRBJ2-2	CAYSPGGLADTGELFF	TGTGCCTATTCCCCGGGGGGACTAGCGGACACCGGGGAGCTGTTTTTT
-	TRBV5-6	-	TRBJ1-2	CASSLVGRVDYGYTF	TGTGCCAGCAGCTTGGTGGGGAGGGTGGACTATGGCTACACCTTC
-	TRBV23-1	-	TRBJ2-5	CASSSPVSSQETQYF	TGCGCCAGCAGTTCGCCGGTATCCTCCCAAGAGACCCAGTACTTC
-	TRBV7-2	TRBD1	TRBJ1-2	CASSLVLPTGFGYTF	TGTGCCAGCAGCTTAGTATTACCGACAGGGTTTGGCTACACCTTC
-	TRBV30	TRBD1	TRBJ1-1	CAWNRGPNTEAFF	TGTGCCTGGAACAGGGGGCCGAACACTGAAGCTTTCTTT
-	TRBV5-4	TRBD1	TRBJ2-7	CASSLGGQGISYEQYF	TGTGCCAGCAGCTTGGGGGGACAGGGAATATCCTACGAGCAGTACTTC
-	TRBV24-1	-	TRBJ2-6	CATSDPSFSGANVLTF	TGTGCCACCAGTGATCCTTCCTTCTCTGGGGCCAACGTCCTGACTTTC
-	TRBV7-9	-	TRBJ1-1	CASSLSGAMNTEAFF	TGTGCCAGCAGCTTAAGTGGGGCAATGAACACTGAAGCTTTCTTT
-	TRBV21-1	-	TRBJ2-7	CASSKGGQGGYEQYF	TGTGCCAGCAGCAAAGGGGGCCAGGGTGGCTACGAGCAGTACTTC